The sequence of this T cell receptor beta chain was determined in a study of T cells in localized non-small cell lung cancer. Findings and limits, study-wide: Uninvolved nearby lung showed the greatest T cell clonality, exceeding that found in tumor. Out of the top 100 tumor clones, a median 57 were seen in adjacent lung. The study sequenced only one region of the tumor. As a result, intratumor heterogeneity could not be excluded and remains possible. Increased T cell density in blood showed an association with longer overall survival.

Judged by abundance, this clone is medium-sized. As yet, its antigen is unknown. Germline V CDR1 and CDR2: SGHNT, YENEEA. V was clipped by 5 bases and J by 2 bases, with 16 bases between them. The CDR3 is made up of 16 amino acids. The method was immunoSEQ multiplex PCR; TCRdb's version includes in-frame clones alone and lacks a portion of them. Of over 2,000 clones in the sample, more than 20% were seen once. This specimen was lung tumor tissue, taken before any cancer treatment. The TCR was taken from an older female donor with stage I lung adenocarcinoma. V is TRBV11-3 and J is TRBJ1-5; maybe TRBD1 (6 bases). This CDR3 is CASSLGGAGGNQPQHF. The CDR3 coding sequence is TGTGCCAGCAGCCTTGGAGGGGCAGGGGGCAATCAGCCCCAGCATTTT.